This TCR beta chain was recovered during a study of shared clonotypes between healthy human individuals (dated by TCRdb to the early 2020s). General notes on the study: The cohort included three men and a couple of women between 18 and 49 years of age. Per donor, leukapheresis produced somewhere between about 0.9 and 9 billion PBMCs. For each donor, three plates each were used for CD4 naive and CD4 memory, two plates were used for CD8 naive, and one plate was used for CD8 memory. Blood TCR repertoires of a handful of healthy adults were deeply sequenced to estimate repertoire size and the extent of clonotype sharing between individuals. Different laboratories and diverse techniques were used to prepare libraries and sequence TCR repertoires, to increase sequencing depth and limit assay-specific biases.

Using the deep immunoSEQ assay, TCR CDR3 regions were amplified from genomic DNA by multiplex PCR. Extracted genomic DNA from each cell subset was distributed evenly across all wells of several immunoSEQ 96-well plates, and each plate was treated as a replicate. For sorted subsets, each replicate PCR was loaded with about 0.2 ug genomic DNA, equivalent to 32,000 or so T cell genomes. Purified libraries were measured with a Qubit 3.0 fluorometer, size-checked on a Bioanalyzer 2100, and measured again with the KAPA Library Quantification kit. Every immunoSEQ 96-well plate was sequenced on a separate single-read 150-cycle Illumina NextSeq 550 flow cell. Regarding the original processing steps: Because the immunoSEQ output held only junctional sequences and lacked quality scores, the filtering could not match the filtering applied to full-length reads. Sequences were annotated with PyIR, a Python wrapper for IgBLAST v1.9, using IMGT germline references to assign V/J genes and CDR3. Reads were filtered out if the reads had weak V/J assignments (E-value above 1e-6), no CDR3, stop codons, out-of-frame junctions, or ambiguous translated residues. V3J clonotypes were defined as sequences sharing an identical inferred V gene, J gene, and CDR3 amino acid sequence. Percentage overlap between repertoires was computed as shared unique clonotypes divided by the size of the smaller repertoire. RTK rarefaction, the Chao1 estimator, and Recon v2.1 estimates of unobserved clonotypes were used to assess repertoire richness. For all TCRbeta clonotypes obtained by the gDNA method from a few donors, generation probabilities were computed with OLGA. In its TCRdb copy, this immuneACCESS table keeps in-frame sequences only and misses some clones. Where compared with another copy, unresolved V genes explain less than half of these, and the others have no known cause. The DNA gave D and trimming, while V, J and clone size come from that table. This sample comprises approximately 100,000 clones, less than 80% of them detected only once. The ten biggest clones cover 24% of the sample.

For this clone: Which antigen it targets is not known. Base-call qualities are not available, and no considerably larger clone is one nucleotide away.

Healthy HIV-negative adults with no recently reported acute infections or vaccinations were included as donors. All donors were Caucasian adults living in Nashville, Tennessee, USA. CD8 memory samples combined magnetically selected CD45RO+ cells with CCR7-negative CD45RA+ effector memory (TemRA) cells. Blood was obtained by leukapheresis, after which PBMCs were separated by Ficoll-Histopaque density gradient centrifugation and cryopreserved in liquid nitrogen vapor phase. Analytical flow cytometry was used to check the purity and quantity of each magnetically sorted T cell population. Genomic DNA was isolated from each sorted fraction and quantified by UV absorbance on a Nanodrop 2000c. At the junction V is shortened by 3 bases and J by 2 bases, with 9 bases in between. The CDR3 goes from the cysteine to the phenylalanine over 14 residues. This entry keeps only the CDR3 DNA: 42 bases, framed from base 1. The germline V gene encodes CDR1 LNHNV and CDR2 YYDKDF (reference sequence).

Overall results and qualifications from the work: Sampling was limited to blood, and TCR repertoires in tissue likely differ from TCR repertoires in blood. Naive subsets generally had larger estimated clonotype richness than memory subsets did. Because the study included only a small number of donors, the genetic and exposure-history diversity represented was limited. Even with the large sequencing depth, rarefaction of the sorted-subset datasets indicated that sequencing was incomplete. When several donors were compared, the shared fraction of clonotypes was about 5% for naive CD4, approximately 3.3% for naive CD8, about 2.5% for memory CD4, and 0.35% to 0.5% for memory CD8. Higher generation probabilities were observed for clonotypes shared by all four sorted-subset donors than for non-shared clonotypes. Based on pairwise subsampling, the degree of clonotype sharing among donors was expected to be affected by sequencing depth.

Input material: memory CD8+ T cells sorted from blood. Sample cell subset or site, as interpreted from the label and publication: CD45RO+ cells pooled with CCR7-negative TemRA cells. The receptor was derived from a woman in her thirties in good health. This chain joins TRBV15 to TRBJ2-3; the D gene identity is not certain. The CDR3 region: CATSSDGFTDTQYF. At the DNA level, the sequence is TGTGCCACCAGCAGTGATGGATTCACAGATACGCAGTATTTT.